This T cell receptor (beta chain) was recovered during a study of blood T cell repertoires in COVID-19. Study details: Sites across the United States, Italy and Spain contributed samples from acute and convalescent COVID-19. Sources were T cells, B-cell-depleted T cells, or PBMCs; the material itself was cDNA or gDNA.

Measured with immunoSEQ multiplex PCR; TCRdb has only the in-frame clones, and not every one. The table has a few hundred thousand clones, more than 85% seen once; the top ten hold just over 2.5%. Material: peripheral blood. This TCR derives from a person under 35 with COVID-19, enrolled during active disease.

Here the CDR3 reads CAWTPLTGNEQFF. The CDR3 DNA sequence: TGTGCCTGGACCCCCCTGACGGGCAATGAGCAGTTCTTC. V is TRBV30 and J is TRBJ2-1; D unresolved. Trimming left V 4 bases short and J 6 bases short, with 13 bases between. Per the germline V gene, CDR1 is GTSNPN and CDR2 is SVGIG (reference sequence). This CDR3 region has 13 residues.